The 25 T cell receptor beta chains given below trace back to one sample, sequenced in a study of Ad26.COV2.S vaccination and SARS-CoV-2 variants. Measured with immunoSEQ multiplex PCR; TCRdb has only the in-frame clones, and not every one. The table lists about 400,000 clones, about 88% of them singletons. Treatment of the sample: 15 to 20 received Ad26.COV2.S at low or high dose, single or two shots; 5 received placebo; per-sample allocation not given. The samples date from day 63 after the first vaccine or placebo injection. The sample was peripheral blood, taken in a trial of Ad26.COV2.S vaccine versus placebo. These receptors all stem from a person between 18 and 65 years old who received the Ad26.COV2.S COVID-19 vaccine or a placebo.

The chain combines TRBV7-9 with TRBJ1-4, with D tentatively TRBD1 (5 bases). V was clipped by 3 bases and J by 0 bases, with 11 bases between them. Germline loops: CDR1 SEHNR, CDR2 FQNEAQ (reference sequence). This CDR3 comprises 16 residues. CDR3 sequence (DNA): TGTGCCAGCAGCTTGGGGACGGGCACAACTAATGAAAAACTGTTTTTT. This codes for CASSLGTGTTNEKLFF.

V and J are TRBV5-1 and TRBJ2-1; 7 positions match TRBD1. The V and J ends lost 4 bases and 5 bases, in that order; junction bases with no gene match: 9. This CDR3 is built from 15 residues. Germline CDR1 and CDR2: SGHRS and YFSETQ. CDR3 in amino acids: CASSATTGSDNEQFF. DNA for the CDR3: TGCGCCAGCAGCGCTACGACAGGGAGCGACAATGAGCAGTTCTTC.

The rearrangement links TRBV25-1 to TRBJ2-7, with D possibly being TRBD1 (5 bases). Germline CDR1 is MGHDK and CDR2 is SYGVNS. The CDR3 is made up of 14 amino acids. The germline V and J ends were trimmed by 3 bases and 2 bases, with 11 bases remaining between them. The CDR3 DNA sequence: TGTGCCAGCAGTGATGTAGGGGCCGCCTACGAGCAGTACTTC. Protein: CASSDVGAAYEQYF.

The V call is TRBV5-4, the J call TRBJ2-2; TRBD2 matches 10 bases. Germline V lookup: CDR1 SGHNT, CDR2 YYREEE (reference sequence). The CDR3 has 15 residues. After removal of 7 bases from V and 6 bases from J, the junction contained 9 bases not matched to a gene. CDR3 loop: CASSESGRVSGELFF. DNA of the CDR3: TGTGCCAGCTCAGAAAGCGGGAGGGTTTCCGGGGAGCTGTTTTTT.

The rearrangement uses TRBV10-2 and TRBJ1-1; TRBD1 might be the D (5 bases). The CDR3 spans 12 residues. V shed 6 bases and J shed 4 bases, with 9 bases lying between them. Germline loops: CDR1 WSHSY, CDR2 SAAADI. The CDR3 coding sequence is TGCGCCAGCAGAGACGGGGGCACTGAAGCTTTCTTT. The encoded protein is CASRDGGTEAFF.

The V call is TRBV5-1, the J call TRBJ2-3, with no clear D. V was shortened by 0 bases and J by 3 bases, with 2 bases between the two germline ends. CDR1 SGHRS and CDR2 YFSETQ come from the germline V gene. This CDR3 spans 12 amino acids. This CDR3 is CASSLETDTQYF. CDR3 coding DNA: TGCGCCAGCAGCTTGGAAACAGATACGCAGTATTTT.

The chain couples TRBV25-1 to TRBJ2-1, with D possibly TRBD1 on 6 matching bases. CDR1 is MGHDK, CDR2 SYGVNS, per germline. The CDR3 consists of 12 residues. Trimming pared 10 bases from V and 4 bases from J, leaving 11 bases between. Written as DNA, the CDR3 is TGTGCCACAGAAGACAGGTACAATGAGCAGTTCTTC. It specifies CATEDRYNEQFF.

V and J are TRBV27 and TRBJ2-7; 10 nucleotides agree with TRBD1. Germline V CDR1 and CDR2: MNHEY, SMNVEV (reference sequence). After removal of 4 bases from V and 3 bases from J, the junction contained 9 bases not matched to a gene. The CDR3 is made up of 16 amino acids. The CDR3 nucleotides read TGTGCCAGCAGTTCTGTCATTAGGACAGGGGGCTACGAGCAGTACTTC. Protein sequence: CASSSVIRTGGYEQYF.

V gene TRBV29-1 combines with J gene TRBJ1-1, with a tentative D call TRBD1 (5 bases). Germline V gene data show CDR1 as SQVTM and CDR2 as ANQGSEA. The length of the CDR3 is 16 residues. The V end was cut by 3 bases, the J end by 3 bases, with 20 bases between. Written as DNA, the CDR3 is TGCAGCGTTGAGAAGATGCCGGCAGGGATTCACACTGAAGCTTTCTTT. This encodes CSVEKMPAGIHTEAFF.

This clone appeared a single time. The chain recombines TRBV20-1 with TRBJ2-7; D unclear. Germline CDR1 reads DFQATT; CDR2 reads SNEGSKA (reference sequence). The V gene lost 3 bases and the J gene lost 5 bases, with 11 bases spanning the gap. This CDR3 contains 12 residues. CDR3 residues: CSASGPTNEQYF. The CDR3 nucleotides are TGCAGTGCTAGTGGCCCTACCAACGAGCAGTACTTC.

This rearrangement joins TRBV27 to TRBJ1-2; 9 positions agree with TRBD1. Germline V CDR1 and CDR2: MNHEY, SMNVEV (reference sequence). V gave up 1 base and J gave up 4 bases; unmatched junction bases: 4. The CDR3 has 15 residues. CDR3 protein: CASSLFAQGAYGYTF. CDR3 nucleotide sequence: TGTGCCAGCAGTTTATTCGCACAGGGGGCCTATGGCTACACCTTC.

The V gene is TRBV2, the J gene TRBJ2-7; D call uncertain. Germline loops: CDR1 SNHLY, CDR2 FYNNEI. CDR3 length: 11 amino acids. Trimming left V 9 bases short and J 1 base short, with 7 bases between. CDR3 DNA sequence: TGTGCCAGTGGGATTTCCTACGAGCAGTACTTC. Protein sequence: CASGISYEQYF. Using reference TRBV2 and TRBJ2-7 for the parts outside the CDR3, the full variable domain is EPEVTQTPSHQVTQMGQEVILRCVPISNHLYFYWYRQILGQKVEFLVSFYNNEISEKSEIFDDQFSVERPDGSNFTLKIRSTKLEDSAMYFCASGISYEQYFGPGTRLTVT.

This chain uses TRBV5-1 with TRBJ2-7; D is uncertain. Trimming removed 4 bases from V and 5 bases from J, with 10 bases in between. The germline V gene has CDR1 SGHRS and CDR2 YFSETQ. The CDR3 consists of 12 residues. This CDR3 reads CASSLNTDEQYF. The CDR3 region has the DNA TGCGCCAGCAGCCTCAACACCGACGAGCAGTACTTC.

This sequence joins TRBV4-1 and TRBJ2-7; D may be TRBD2 (5 bases). CDR3 length: 18 amino acids. The germline CDR1 and CDR2 sequences are MGHRA and YSYEKL. The V gene lost 1 base and the J gene lost 0 bases, with 19 bases spanning the gap. The CDR3 region is CASSQVVLAPVSSYEQYF. The DNA of the CDR3 is TGCGCCAGCAGCCAAGTGGTGCTAGCACCTGTGAGCTCCTACGAGCAGTACTTC.

The chain joins TRBV28 to TRBJ2-1, with 8 nucleotides matching TRBD2. Per germline, CDR1 MDHEN and CDR2 SYDVKM. The ends lost 6 bases at V and 6 bases at J; junction bases unmatched: 7. The CDR3 sequence is 14 residues long. CDR3 in amino acids: CASSPRGGVNEQFF. The CDR3 nucleotides read TGTGCCAGCAGCCCCCGGGGGGGGGTCAATGAGCAGTTCTTC.

The chain carries TRBV15 and TRBJ2-3; perhaps TRBD1 as D (5 bases). CDR1 is LNHNV and CDR2 is YYDKDF in the germline V gene (reference sequence). This CDR3 contains 15 residues. V lost 0 bases, J lost 3 bases, and 10 bases lay in between. CDR3 loop: CATSRDPTDTDTQYF. The CDR3 bases are TGTGCCACCAGCAGAGATCCGACAGATACAGATACGCAGTATTTT. Using reference TRBV15 and TRBJ2-3 for the parts outside the CDR3, the full variable domain is DAMVIQNPRYQVTQFGKPVTLSCSQTLNHNVMYWYQQKSSQAPKLLFHYYDKDFNNEADTPDNFQSRRPNTSFCFLDIRSPGLGDTAMYLCATSRDPTDTDTQYFGPGTRLTVL.

Of note for this clone: The identical CDR3 is also encoded by other nucleotide sequences in the sample. The chain has TRBV7-2 and TRBJ2-7, with D possibly being TRBD2 (5 bases). V lost 0 bases, J lost 4 bases, and 7 bases lay in between. CDR1 and CDR2 from the germline V gene are SGHTA and FQGNSA. This CDR3 contains 13 residues. CDR3 sequence reads: CASSLARGYEQYF. The CDR3 nucleotides read TGTGCCAGCAGCTTAGCGAGAGGGTACGAGCAGTACTTC.

The chain couples TRBV14 to TRBJ2-1; 8 nucleotides agree with TRBD2. V was clipped by 4 bases and J by 1 base; unmatched bases: 3. Germline V CDR1 and CDR2: SGHDN, FVKESK. The CDR3 has 15 residues. The CDR3 nucleotides read TGTGCCAGCAGCCCGAGCGGGAGATCCTACAATGAGCAGTTCTTC. Its protein is CASSPSGRSYNEQFF. Filled out from reference TRBV14 and TRBJ2-1, the complete variable domain reads EAGVTQFPSHSVIEKGQTVTLRCDPISGHDNLYWYRRVMGKEIKFLLHFVKESKQDESGMPNNRFLAERTGGTYSTLKVQPAELEDSGVYFCASSPSGRSYNEQFFGPGTRLTVL.

The chain couples TRBV4-1 to TRBJ2-1, with a weak D call TRBD2 (6 bases). Deletions cut 0 bases from V and 8 bases from J, with 14 bases between. CDR3 length: 15 residues. From germline, CDR1 is MGHRA and CDR2 YSYEKL. The CDR3 DNA is TGCGCCAGCAGCCAAGAATCTGGGCGGAGGGATGAGCAGTTCTTC. Amino acids: CASSQESGRRDEQFF.

The chain joins TRBV7-2 to TRBJ2-2; unclear D gene. CDR1 and CDR2 from the germline V gene are SGHTA and FQGNSA. The CDR3 consists of 14 residues. The germline V and J ends were trimmed by 3 bases and 7 bases, with 12 bases remaining between them. CDR3 in amino acids: CASSLALRDGELFF. CDR3 DNA: TGTGCCAGCAGCTTGGCCTTAAGGGACGGGGAGCTGTTTTTT.

This clone was picked up a small number of times. The chain has TRBV6-2 or TRBV6-3 and TRBJ1-6; 10 nucleotides match TRBD1. This CDR3 is 14 amino acids long. CDR1 and CDR2 from the germline V gene are MNHEY and SVGEGT. The V gene end was trimmed by 6 bases and the J gene end by 5 bases; junction bases not matched to a gene: 1. The CDR3 spells CASSGQGDNSPLHF. Written as DNA, the CDR3 is TGTGCCAGCAGCGGACAGGGGGATAATTCACCCCTCCACTTT.

The chain links TRBV4-3 to TRBJ2-7, with 8 bases matching TRBD1. CDR1 is LGHNA and CDR2 is YSLEER in the germline V gene. V lost 4 bases and J lost 4; bases outside the gene matches: 9. The CDR3 spans 15 residues. CDR3 amino acids: CASSRGQGSGYEQYF. The CDR3 nucleotides are TGCGCCAGCAGCCGCGGACAGGGATCGGGGTACGAGCAGTACTTC.

This clone was seen a single time. The rearrangement links TRBV29-1 to TRBJ2-7, with 7 bases lining up with TRBD1. This CDR3 has 17 amino acids. Losses at the gene ends were 0 bases for V and 0 bases for J; bases not matched to a gene: 11. Germline loops: CDR1 SQVTM, CDR2 ANQGSEA. The CDR3 bases are TGCAGCGTTGAAGAAGTGGGGGAGACAGGGACCTCCTACGAGCAGTACTTC. It codes for CSVEEVGETGTSYEQYF.

This chain links TRBV3-1 (or the pseudogene TRBV3-2) with TRBJ2-7, with 10 nucleotides matching TRBD2. This CDR3 comprises 15 residues. Germline loops: CDR1 LGHDT, CDR2 YNNKEL (reference sequence). V gave up 2 bases and J gave up 5 bases; unmatched junction bases: 6. The CDR3 bases are TGTGCCAGCAGCCAATTAGGTAGCGGGAGGAACGAGCAGTACTTC. It codes for CASSQLGSGRNEQYF.

V and J are TRBV6-5 and TRBJ1-2; the D gene is possibly TRBD1 (5 bases). This CDR3 contains 15 residues. Trimming pared 0 bases from V and 7 bases from J, leaving 15 bases between. CDR1 and CDR2 from the germline V gene are MNHEY and SVGAGI. In nucleotides, the CDR3 is TGTGCCAGCAGTTACTCCCCCAAGGGGTTTGGTGGCTACACCTTC. Protein product: CASSYSPKGFGGYTF.